Each of the 16 T cell receptor beta chains below was sequenced from the same sample in a study of blood T cells in healthy people across ages. Sample-barcoded 5' priming and a J-beta primer mix drove a second PCR of about 6 to 12 cycles. TCRdb ran MiXCR on the 5' RACE reads and lists one entry per CDR3 protein. The sample shows around 820,000 distinct CDR3 sequences, more than 20% of them seen only once. This sample also appeared in a second study, on T cells of mothers and their children.

Sequencing was done on a sample of blood. The receptors were gathered from a boy under 18 in good health.

The chain combines TRBV6-1 with TRBJ2-3; 9 bases line up with TRBD2. Germline V gene sequence: CDR1 MNHNS, CDR2 SASEGT. The CDR3 sequence is 17 residues long. V gave up 5 bases and J gave up 5 bases; unmatched junction bases: 14. The CDR3, as DNA: TGTGCCAGCAGTCCCTCTCGACTAGCGGAGTTCAGAGATACGCAGTATTTT. Encoded protein: CASSPSRLAEFRDTQYF.

This clonotype was seen more than once but under ten times. The CDR3 spells CASSLTSRKGSGANVLTF. The CDR3 DNA reads TGTGCCAGCAGCTTAACGAGTAGAAAGGGCTCTGGGGCCAACGTCCTGACTTTC. The rearrangement links TRBV7-3 to TRBJ2-6, with D uncertain. Germline-derived CDR1 and CDR2 are SGHTA and FQGTGA. V was clipped by 0 bases and J by 0 bases, with 12 bases between them. CDR3 length equals 18 residues. The full variable domain, its missing parts supplied by reference TRBV7-3 and TRBJ2-6, is GAGVSQTPSNKVTEKGKYVELRCDPISGHTALYWYRQSLGQGPEFLIYFQGTGAADDSGLPNDRFFAVRPEGSVSTLKIQRTERGDSAVYLCASSLTSRKGSGANVLTFGAGSRLTVL.

This chain uses TRBV5-1 with TRBJ2-3; D is undetermined. The length of the CDR3 is 13 residues. CDR1 and CDR2 from the germline V gene are SGHRS and YFSETQ. V was trimmed by 3 bases and J by 7 bases, leaving 12 bases between them. In nucleotides, the CDR3 is TGCGCCAGCAGCTCTTATGGGATGAATACGCAGTATTTT. Amino acid sequence: CASSSYGMNTQYF.

This chain connects TRBV28 to TRBJ2-2; D might be TRBD2 (7 bases). The CDR3 is 19 amino acids. Per the germline V gene, CDR1 is MDHEN and CDR2 is SYDVKM. V was trimmed by 5 bases and J by 0 bases, leaving 22 bases between them. The CDR3 DNA is TGTGCCAGCAGTCCGCTCTATGGGGGGGGACAACCGAACACCGGGGAGCTGTTTTTT. Protein sequence: CASSPLYGGGQPNTGELFF.

In its sample, this clonotype was seen a few times. The rearrangement links TRBV18 to TRBJ2-5; D call uncertain. Looked up from germline, CDR1 is KGHSH and CDR2 is LQKENI. The CDR3 is made up of 14 amino acids. Trimming stripped 0 bases from V and 1 base from J, with 6 bases between. CDR3 region: CASSPPDFQETQYF. The CDR3 DNA sequence: TGTGCCAGCTCACCACCTGACTTCCAAGAGACCCAGTACTTC.

The rearrangement uses TRBV6-6 and TRBJ2-5; no reliable D call. The CDR3 runs 13 residues. Trimming pared 6 bases from V and 3 bases from J, leaving 11 bases between. From germline, CDR1 is MNHNY and CDR2 SVGAGI (reference sequence). In DNA form, the CDR3 reads TGTGCCAGCAGAGGGTACGAGGAAGAGACCCAGTACTTC. Its protein is CASRGYEEETQYF.

The rearrangement uses TRBV20-1 and TRBJ2-5, with D tentatively TRBD2 (5 bases). This CDR3 spans 14 amino acids. Germline V gene data show CDR1 as DFQATT and CDR2 as SNEGSKA (reference sequence). V lost 5 bases and J 1 base, leaving 14 bases between the germline ends. CDR3 region: CSAPRAVSQETQYF. In DNA form, the CDR3 reads TGCAGTGCTCCCCGAGCGGTTTCCCAAGAGACCCAGTACTTC.

The chain employs TRBV7-3 and TRBJ2-5; 10 bases match TRBD1. In germline, CDR1 is SGHTA, CDR2 FQGTGA. CDR3 length: 17 residues. V shed 4 bases and J 3 bases; nucleotides not matched to a gene: 11. The CDR3 DNA sequence: TGTGCCAGCAGCTCAAGAGCTGGACAGGGGGGCAAAGAGACCCAGTACTTC. Translated, it gives CASSSRAGQGGKETQYF.

The chain carries TRBV7-3 and TRBJ2-5; D not resolved. CDR3 length: 13 amino acids. Trimming removed 4 bases from V and 3 bases from J, with 9 bases in between. Germline V gene data show CDR1 as SGHTA and CDR2 as FQGTGA. The CDR3 DNA follows: TGTGCCAGCAGCTCCGTCCCCAAAGAGACCCAGTACTTC. Translating it yields CASSSVPKETQYF.

This clonotype was seen more than once but under ten times. The chain joins TRBV7-9 to TRBJ2-1, with D unresolved. Germline V gene data show CDR1 as SEHNR and CDR2 as FQNEAQ (reference sequence). V lost 0 bases and J lost 4, with 16 bases in between. This CDR3 region has 17 residues. This CDR3 reads CASSLALGDTRYNEQFF. The CDR3 nucleotides read TGTGCCAGCAGCTTAGCGCTTGGTGACACCAGGTACAATGAGCAGTTCTTC.

This clonotype was observed a handful of times. The chain links TRBV14 to TRBJ2-1, with 9 bases identical to TRBD1. Germline assignment: CDR1 SGHDN and CDR2 FVKESK. The length of the CDR3 is 17 residues. Germline trimming cut 0 bases from V and 2 bases from J; bases unmatched to any gene: 5. The CDR3 coding sequence is TGTGCCAGCAGCCAAGACACCGGGACAGGGCCCTACAATGAGCAGTTCTTC. Its protein is CASSQDTGTGPYNEQFF.

This clonotype was counted a few times. The chain is built from TRBV25-1 and TRBJ2-5; possibly TRBD2 for D (6 bases). Trimming left V 6 bases short and J 3 bases short, with 11 bases between. In germline, CDR1 is MGHDK, CDR2 SYGVNS. The CDR3 has 13 amino acids. CDR3 in DNA: TGTGCCAGCAGGCCGGGAGTTAAAGAGACCCAGTACTTC. It specifies CASRPGVKETQYF.

This chain connects TRBV9 to TRBJ1-1, with D perhaps matching TRBD1 (5 bases). Germline V gene sequence: CDR1 SGDLS, CDR2 YYNGEE. V lost 4 bases to trimming and J lost 5 bases, with 12 bases between them. CDR3 length: 13 amino acids. The CDR3 coding sequence is TGTGCCAGCAGCTACGAGCGGGGGACTGAAGCTTTCTTT. Translated, it gives CASSYERGTEAFF.

This clonotype is a singleton in its sample. The rearrangement joins TRBV4-3 to TRBJ2-1; 7 bases fit TRBD1. The end of the DNA is better explained by TRBJ2-7, so the J call may be wrong. In germline, CDR1 is LGHNA, CDR2 YSLEER. This CDR3 comprises 15 residues. The CDR3 region has the DNA TGCGCCAGCAGCCAAGATCTCGGGACAGAAGGCGAGCAGTACTTC. Its protein is CASSQDLGTEGEQYF.

This chain links TRBV7-9 with TRBJ2-2; TRBD1 is a possible D gene (6 bases). Germline CDR1 SEHNR, CDR2 FQNEAQ (reference sequence). The CDR3 consists of 14 residues. V was pared by 4 bases and J by 7 bases, with 13 bases between. The CDR3 nucleotides are TGTGCCAGCAGCTCTTACAGGGCGGACGGGGAGCTGTTTTTT. It yields the protein CASSSYRADGELFF.

The sample holds a few counts of this clonotype. The chain combines TRBV20-1 with TRBJ2-5, with 8 nucleotides matching TRBD1. There are 13 residues in the CDR3. Germline V gives CDR1 DFQATT, CDR2 SNEGSKA (reference sequence). The V and J ends lost 4 bases and 3 bases, in that order; junction bases with no gene match: 4. The CDR3 region is CSATRQGKETQYF. CDR3 coding DNA: TGCAGTGCTACAAGACAGGGGAAAGAGACCCAGTACTTC.